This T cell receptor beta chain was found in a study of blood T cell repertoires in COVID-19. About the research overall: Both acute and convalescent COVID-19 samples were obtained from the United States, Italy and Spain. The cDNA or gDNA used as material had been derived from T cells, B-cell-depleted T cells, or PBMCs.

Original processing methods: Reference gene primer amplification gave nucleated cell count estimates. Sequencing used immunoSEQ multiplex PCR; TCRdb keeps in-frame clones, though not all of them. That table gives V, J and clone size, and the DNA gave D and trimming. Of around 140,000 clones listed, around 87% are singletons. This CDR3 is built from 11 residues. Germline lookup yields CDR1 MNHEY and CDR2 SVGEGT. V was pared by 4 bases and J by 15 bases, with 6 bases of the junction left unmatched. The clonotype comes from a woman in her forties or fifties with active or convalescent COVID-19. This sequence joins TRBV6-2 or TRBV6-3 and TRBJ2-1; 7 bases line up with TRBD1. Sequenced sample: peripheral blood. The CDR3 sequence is CASSLQGFLFF. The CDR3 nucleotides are TGTGCCAGCAGTTTACAGGGGTTTCTGTTCTTC.